One sample yielded the 17 T cell receptor beta chains listed below, sequenced in a study of early T cells in non-severe SARS-CoV-2 infection. Via MiXCR, TCRdb re-called the 5' RACE reads, giving one row per CDR3 protein. The sample has tens of thousands of distinct CDR3 sequences; around 5.6% are singletons. The sample taken for sequencing was whole blood. The receptors originated from an adult who was a healthcare worker with PCR-confirmed SARS-CoV-2 infection or an uninfected control (not recorded which).

The sample holds a few counts of this clonotype. The CDR3 DNA reads TGTGCCAGCAGCTCCCGGAGGGGAGATACGCAGTATTTT. It codes for CASSSRRGDTQYF. The chain has TRBV7-2 and TRBJ2-3; possible D gene TRBD2, 6 bases. The ends were cut back, 4 bases at V and 5 bases at J, with 10 bases in the middle. Germline loops: CDR1 SGHTA, CDR2 FQGNSA. The CDR3 has 13 amino acids.

As for this clonotype: A read error may be the cause here, since a much bigger clone is one base away. The J gene is TRBJ2-1, the V gene TRBV4-1, with D possibly matching TRBD1 (6 bases). V lost 0 bases and J 15 bases, leaving 15 bases between the germline ends. From germline, CDR1 is MGHRA and CDR2 YSYEKL. The CDR3 loop spans 13 amino acids. For the CDR3, the DNA is TGCGCCAGCAGCCAAGAAAGGGACAAGCGGCGGTTCTTC. This sequence encodes CASSQERDKRRFF.

At least ten counts were recorded for this clonotype. CDR3 protein: CSASWQGINYGYTF. In nucleotides, the CDR3 is TGCAGTGCTAGTTGGCAGGGGATCAACTATGGCTACACCTTC. This rearrangement joins TRBV20-1 to TRBJ1-2, with D perhaps matching TRBD1 (6 bases). The CDR3 runs 14 residues. Germline CDR1 DFQATT, CDR2 SNEGSKA (reference sequence). Trimming removed 3 bases at V and 2 bases at J, with 13 bases between.

This clonotype was seen a handful of times. This chain uses TRBV30 with TRBJ1-1; 7 bases fit TRBD1. This CDR3 has 13 residues. From germline, CDR1 is GTSNPN and CDR2 SVGIG (reference sequence). The trim removed 3 bases at V and 4 bases at J, leaving 5 bases unmatched. The CDR3 reads CAWSRQGGTEAFF. CDR3 in DNA: TGTGCCTGGAGCAGGCAGGGGGGCACTGAAGCTTTCTTT.

This chain uses TRBV7-9 with TRBJ1-1; no clear D gene. The V end was cut by 5 bases, the J end by 0 bases, with 13 bases between. The CDR3 covers 15 residues. CDR1 and CDR2 (germline): SEHNR, FQNEAQ (reference sequence). CDR3 loop: CASSPLGRVNTEAFF. The CDR3, as DNA: TGTGCCAGCAGCCCCCTTGGACGGGTGAACACTGAAGCTTTCTTT. The complete variable domain, with remaining parts taken from reference TRBV7-9 and TRBJ1-1, reads DTGVSQNPRHKITKRGQNVTFRCDPISEHNRLYWYRQTLGQGPEFLTYFQNEAQLEKSRLLSDRFSAERPKGSFSTLEIQRTEQGDSAMYLCASSPLGRVNTEAFFGQGTRLTVV.

This clonotype was seen many times. This chain uses TRBV2 with TRBJ1-2; unclear D gene. The CDR3 contains 15 residues. The germline CDR1 and CDR2 sequences are SNHLY and FYNNEI. Trimming took 6 bases from V and 0 from J, leaving 14 bases between them. This CDR3 is CASSRQVAPNYGYTF. In DNA, the CDR3 is TGTGCCAGCAGCCGGCAGGTTGCTCCTAACTATGGCTACACCTTC.

The table lists this clonotype with many counts. This is likely a read error, given that the CDR3 carries no conserved phenylalanine or tryptophan at its end. The DNA is left out, because the CDR3 cannot be placed on it with certainty; the CDR3 is given as TCRdb lists it. The J gene is TRBJ1-4, the V gene TRBV6-6. The CDR3 totals 13 residues, both ends included. CDR1 and CDR2 from the germline V gene are MNHNY and SVGAGI (reference sequence). CDR3 protein: CASSYSRTSPKVS.

This clonotype was observed at least ten times. The chain joins TRBV7-2 to TRBJ2-2, with a possible D match to TRBD2 (7 bases). V was clipped by 6 bases and J by 5 bases, with 16 bases between them. The V gene's germline CDR1 is SGHTA and CDR2 FQGNSA. This CDR3 contains 15 residues. For the CDR3, the DNA is TGTGCCAGCAGATCATTCAGGGGAGGGACCGGGGAGCTGTTTTTT. This codes for CASRSFRGGTGELFF. Full variable domain (missing parts from reference TRBV7-2 and TRBJ2-2): GAGVSQSPSNKVTEKGKDVELRCDPISGHTALYWYRQSLGQGLEFLIYFQGNSAPDKSGLPSDRFSAERTGGSVSTLTIQRTQQEDSAVYLCASRSFRGGTGELFFGEGSRLTVL.

This clonotype was counted between two and nine times. The genes are TRBV29-1 and TRBJ1-1; 8 bases fit TRBD1. Germline lookup yields CDR1 SQVTM and CDR2 ANQGSEA. V shed 7 bases and J 0 bases; nucleotides not matched to a gene: 7. The CDR3 is 14 residues long. As DNA, the CDR3 is TGCAGCGCACGGACAGGGCGAGTGAACACTGAAGCTTTCTTT. It translates to CSARTGRVNTEAFF.

This clonotype was observed many times. V and J are TRBV7-9 and TRBJ1-1; D call uncertain. Trimming took off 2 bases at V and 6 bases at J, with 13 bases between the two ends. Germline CDR1 and CDR2: SEHNR and FQNEAQ (reference sequence). This CDR3 region has 14 residues. This chain's CDR3 is CASSLRTSAAEAFF. The DNA for the CDR3 is TGTGCCAGCAGCTTAAGGACTTCTGCGGCTGAAGCTTTCTTT.

This clonotype was counted at least ten times. The chain couples TRBV12-5 to TRBJ2-1; 8 positions match TRBD2. Trimming at V came to 7 bases and at J to 9 bases, leaving 11 bases not matched to a gene. Germline assignment: CDR1 LGHNT and CDR2 FRNRAP. The CDR3 sequence is 14 residues long. The CDR3 sequence is CASATGTRFGEQFF. The CDR3 region has the DNA TGTGCTAGTGCCACCGGGACTAGATTCGGTGAGCAGTTCTTC.

In this sample, this clonotype turned up many times. The chain recombines TRBV12-3 or TRBV12-4 with TRBJ1-5, with D maybe TRBD1 (6 bases). Deletions cut 6 bases from V and 7 bases from J, with 13 bases between. CDR3 length: 13 amino acids. CDR3 sequence reads: CASSRGGVQPQHF. CDR3 in DNA: TGTGCCAGCAGCCGAGGGGGGGTACAGCCCCAGCATTTT.

This clonotype was detected many times. The rearrangement links TRBV7-2 to TRBJ2-4; unclear D gene. The V gene lost 1 base and the J gene lost 10 bases, with 17 bases spanning the gap. In germline, CDR1 is SGHTA, CDR2 FQGNSA. The CDR3 contains 15 residues. The CDR3 is CASSLDPMAIGIQYF. The CDR3 DNA sequence: TGTGCCAGCAGCTTAGATCCGATGGCTATCGGGATTCAGTACTTC.

This clonotype was counted only a few times. V gene TRBV14 combines with J gene TRBJ2-1, with 10 bases matching TRBD2. V dropped 2 bases and J dropped 5; count of bases not matched to a gene: 3. Germline lookup yields CDR1 SGHDN and CDR2 FVKESK. CDR3 length: 15 amino acids. In DNA form, the CDR3 reads TGTGCCAGCAGCCAACTAGCGGGAGCCGACAATGAGCAGTTCTTC. It specifies CASSQLAGADNEQFF.

This clonotype was counted between two and nine times. V is TRBV3-2 and J is TRBJ2-7; the table's D gene call, TRBD1, was not cross checked with the DNA. TRBV3-2 is a pseudogene locus. CDR3 length: 14 amino acids. The CDR3 region is CASLPRGRGDEQYF. The CDR3 DNA sequence: TGTGCCAGTCTTCCACGGGGCAGGGGGGACGAGCAGTACTTC.

This clonotype appeared many times. The rearrangement links TRBV24-1 to TRBJ2-5, with TRBD2 matching 9 bases. After removal of 8 bases from V and 2 bases from J, the junction contained 8 bases not matched to a gene. Germline V gene lookup returns CDR1 KGHDR and CDR2 SFDVKD. CDR3 length: 15 residues. The CDR3 DNA reads TGTGCCACCACGAGGACTAGCGCCATTCAAGAGACCCAGTACTTC. This encodes CATTRTSAIQETQYF.

This clonotype appeared many times. V and J are TRBV6-6 and TRBJ1-2; 8 nucleotides align to TRBD1. CDR1 is MNHNY, CDR2 SVGAGI, per germline (reference sequence). The CDR3 consists of 12 residues. The junction had 4 bases not matched to a gene; V was cut back by 8 bases and J by 5 bases. CDR3 protein: CASGQGGYGYTF. The CDR3 DNA is TGTGCCAGCGGACAGGGAGGATATGGCTACACCTTC.